This T cell receptor (beta chain) was documented in a study of hypomethylating agent response in myelodysplastic syndrome. Study background: Responders were about 6 patients with complete response or hematologic improvement; 4 or 5 were non-responders.

Per the original data handling: Roughly 1.6% of 150,000 to 200,000 clonotypes matched previously reported viral-epitope-specific VDJdb entries. The protocol was immunoSEQ multiplex PCR, while the TCRdb copy is restricted to in-frame clones and leaves out a portion. V and J calls and clone size are as listed in that table; D and trimming were resolved from the DNA. The data show 3,000 to 3,500 clones, almost 85% seen once. Germline loops: CDR1 MNHNS, CDR2 SASEGT. The CDR3 sequence is 16 residues long. Losses at the gene ends were 2 bases for V and 4 bases for J; bases not matched to a gene: 8. The chain employs TRBV6-1 and TRBJ1-1, with 9 bases aligning to TRBD1. This sequence originates from a human donor with myelodysplastic syndrome. The material was bone marrow, obtained before or after starting hypomethylating agent treatment for myelodysplastic syndrome (not recorded which). This CDR3 reads CASSENRGRKRTEAFF. The CDR3 nucleotides are TGTGCCAGCAGTGAAAACAGGGGGCGCAAGCGCACTGAAGCTTTCTTT.